The rows below give T cell receptor beta chains drawn from one sample of a study of CD8 T cells in Susac syndrome. TCRdb analysed the immunoSEQ multiplex PCR reads with MiXCR anew, one entry per CDR3 protein. Counted here are roughly 80,000 distinct CDR3 sequences, roughly 93% occurring once; the ten biggest clones make up about 0.28%. Source material: CD8+ T cells from PBMCs. These receptors came from a human donor in good health. Each CDR3 is given with its conserved first and last residue. D genes are given only for firm matches. Only part of the rows carry a size: once, few, many, or a class if the clone is expanded.

J gene	D gene	V gene	clone size	CDR3 DNA	CDR3 protein
TRBJ2-1	.	TRBV6-5	few	TGTGCCAGCAGCCCAATGCCGAGGGTCAATGAGCAGTTCTTC	CASSPMPRVNEQFF
TRBJ1-4	.	TRBV27	.	TGTGCCAGCAGTAACAGGGTTGAAAAACTGTTTTTT	CASSNRVEKLFF
TRBJ1-1	.	TRBV5-1	.	TGCGCCAGCAATGGAGGGACCCCGAACACTGAAGCTTTCTTT	CASNGGTPNTEAFF
TRBJ2-1	TRBD2	TRBV28	.	TGTGCCAGCAGTTTTGTCACTAGCGGGAGCTACAATGAGCAGTTCTTC	CASSFVTSGSYNEQFF
TRBJ1-1	TRBD1	TRBV7-9	once	TGTGCCAGCAGCGCCAGGGGGCAAGGGAGCACTGAAGCTTTCTTT	CASSARGQGSTEAFF
TRBJ1-2	.	TRBV5-1	.	TGCGCCAGCAGCTTGGAAGGGACATACGCTTATGGCTACACCTTC	CASSLEGTYAYGYTF
TRBJ2-1	.	TRBV7-9	.	TGTGCCAGCAGCTCACTACAGGGTGAGCAGTTCTTC	CASSSLQGEQFF
TRBJ1-1	.	TRBV29-1	.	TGCAGCGTTGAAATGATCGCGGCTTTCTTT	CSVEMIAAFF
TRBJ2-1	TRBD1	TRBV7-9	.	TGTGCCAGCAGCCATATTAGGACAGGGGAAGATGAGCAGTTCTTC	CASSHIRTGEDEQFF
TRBJ1-2	.	TRBV9	.	TGTGCCAGCAGCGTCGATGGGGCCGTAGGAGGCTACACCTTC	CASSVDGAVGGYTF
TRBJ1-5	.	TRBV4-1	.	TGCGCCAGCAGCCAAGATGGGCGAGGCGCGGGGCCCCAGCATTTT	CASSQDGRGAGPQHF
TRBJ2-7	.	TRBV18	.	TGTGCCAGCTCAGCCGGAACCTCCCTTTACGAGCAGTACTTC	CASSAGTSLYEQYF
TRBJ2-5	.	TRBV29-1	.	TGCAGCGTTGATTTTGCTAACCAAGAGACCCAGTACTTC	CSVDFANQETQYF
TRBJ1-2	.	TRBV9	.	TGTGCCAGCAGCCCAGGGGAAGAAGTGGAGGGCTACACCTTC	CASSPGEEVEGYTF
TRBJ1-5	TRBD1	TRBV5-1	.	TGCGCCTCTCGGATGGGACAGGGTCGCAATCAGCCCCAGCATTTT	CASRMGQGRNQPQHF
TRBJ2-7	.	TRBV3-1	.	TGTGCCAGCAGCCAAGAGGGAAAATACTCCTACGAGCAGTACTTC	CASSQEGKYSYEQYF
TRBJ2-2	TRBD1	TRBV9	.	TGTGCCAGCAGCGTGGGACAGGGGTCCGGGGAGCTGTTTTTT	CASSVGQGSGELFF
TRBJ2-1	.	TRBV15	.	TGTGCCACCAGCAGAGTGGACTCCCCCTACAATGAGCAGTTCTTC	CATSRVDSPYNEQFF
TRBJ2-1	.	TRBV21-1	.	TGTGCCAGCAGCAAAGAGGGGCTAGCGGACAATGAGCAGTTCTTC	CASSKEGLADNEQFF
TRBJ2-5	.	TRBV3-1	.	TGTGCCAGCAGCCAAGAAGGGATGGGAGAGACCCAGTACTTC	CASSQEGMGETQYF
TRBJ2-4	.	TRBV9	.	TGTGCCAGCAGCTCCCCCGAGGGGATTGGGCAAAACATTCAGTACTTC	CASSSPEGIGQNIQYF
TRBJ1-1	TRBD1	TRBV4-1	once	TGCGCCAGCAGCCTCGGACAGGGTAGCACGAACACTGAAGCTTTCTTT	CASSLGQGSTNTEAFF
TRBJ1-6	.	TRBV25-1	.	TGTGCCAGCAGTGCCGGCAGCCGTTCACCCCTCCACTTT	CASSAGSRSPLHF
TRBJ2-3	.	TRBV6-4	.	TGTGCCAGCAGTGAAGGGGTCACAGATACGCAGTATTTT	CASSEGVTDTQYF
TRBJ2-1	.	TRBV29-1	once	TGCAGCGTTGATCCCCGACTGGCACGGTCCAATGAGCAGTTCTTC	CSVDPRLARSNEQFF
TRBJ1-2	.	TRBV20-1	.	TGCAGTGCTAGAGAGCTTCGGAGGTCGGGCTATGGCTACACCTTC	CSARELRRSGYGYTF
TRBJ2-1	TRBD2	TRBV5-4	.	TGTGCCAGCACCCCGCTAGCGGGAGGGCCCGATGAGCAGTTCTTC	CASTPLAGGPDEQFF
TRBJ1-2	.	TRBV7-9	.	TGTGCCAGCAGTTCAGCGGATCCTAACTATGGCTACACCTTC	CASSSADPNYGYTF
TRBJ2-3	.	TRBV12-3/TRBV12-4	.	TGTGCCAGCAGTTCGCAGCAGCTCACAGATACGCAGTATTTT	CASSSQQLTDTQYF
TRBJ2-7	TRBD1	TRBV9	.	TGTGCCAGCAGCCCTTGGGGACAGTCCTACGAGCAGTACTTC	CASSPWGQSYEQYF
TRBJ1-2	.	TRBV9	.	TGTGCCAGCAGCGTTACAGATAACTATGGCTACACCTTC	CASSVTDNYGYTF
TRBJ2-7	.	TRBV20-1	.	TGCAGATTAGACACCTTGTCGGGGTACGAGCAGTACTTC	CRLDTLSGYEQYF
TRBJ2-7	.	TRBV7-9	.	TGTGCCAGCAGCTTCCAGGGGTACGAGCAGTACTTC	CASSFQGYEQYF
TRBJ2-2	TRBD2	TRBV19	.	TGTGCCAGTAAAGTACTAGCGGGAGGGAACGGGGAGCTGTTTTTT	CASKVLAGGNGELFF
TRBJ2-1	.	TRBV7-9	.	TGTGCCAGCAGCTCCACCGGGCGGAGCTCCTACAATGAGCAGTTCTTC	CASSSTGRSSYNEQFF
TRBJ2-3	TRBD2	TRBV7-3	.	TGTGCCAGCAGCTTAGGACTAGCGGGAGGGCCAGATACGCAGTATTTT	CASSLGLAGGPDTQYF
TRBJ2-5	.	TRBV6-5	.	TGTGCCAGCAGTGATTTGGAAGAGACCCAGTACTTC	CASSDLEETQYF
TRBJ1-1	.	TRBV10-3	.	TGTGCCATCAGTGAGTCCTTCCGGGAACTGAACACTGAAGCTTTCTTT	CAISESFRELNTEAFF
TRBJ1-1	.	TRBV6-5	.	TGTGCCAGCAGTTACGCCACCCCCGCGAACACTGAAGCTTTCTTT	CASSYATPANTEAFF
TRBJ2-3	TRBD1	TRBV7-9	.	TGTGCCAGCAGCTTAGCCCAGGGGGCGCCGACAGATACGCAGTATTTT	CASSLAQGAPTDTQYF
TRBJ1-1	.	TRBV7-9	once	TGTGCCAGCAGCTTGATCGGGGCAGAAGCTTTCTTT	CASSLIGAEAFF
TRBJ1-5	.	TRBV14	.	TGTGCCAGCAGCCGGCAGGCGCGTCAGCCCCAGCATTTT	CASSRQARQPQHF
TRBJ1-2	TRBD1	TRBV28	once	TGTGCCAGCAGTTTACCGGACAGGGGGCGGGTCACCTTC	CASSLPDRGRVTF
TRBJ2-1	TRBD1	TRBV5-1	once	TGCGCCAGCAGCTTCTGGACAGGGTCGGGCAATGAGCAGTTCTTC	CASSFWTGSGNEQFF
TRBJ2-7	TRBD1	TRBV19	.	TGTGCCAGTAGTGCACAGGGGAACGAGCAGTACTTC	CASSAQGNEQYF
TRBJ2-1	TRBD1	TRBV20-1	.	TGCAGTGCTAGGACCTACAGGGGAACCTATGGGGCGCAGTTCTTC	CSARTYRGTYGAQFF
TRBJ1-3	TRBD1	TRBV9	.	TGTGCCAGCAGCGTAGAGAGGGGGCTCGGAAACACCATATATTTT	CASSVERGLGNTIYF
TRBJ1-1	.	TRBV6-1	.	TGTGCCAGCAGCGAACGTGGGGTGGTGAACACTGAAGCTTTCTTT	CASSERGVVNTEAFF
TRBJ2-1	TRBD2	TRBV9	.	TGTGCCAGCAGCCCAACTAGCGGGGTCCTCAATGAGCAGTTCTTC	CASSPTSGVLNEQFF
TRBJ2-3	.	TRBV25-1	.	TGTGCCAGCAGTTCGGGTAGGAATACGCAGTATTTT	CASSSGRNTQYF
TRBJ1-1	TRBD1	TRBV7-8	once	TGTGCCAGCAGCTTAGCCGCACTGGACAGGGAAGTTTCCATGAACACTGAAGCTTTCTTT	CASSLAALDREVSMNTEAFF
TRBJ2-7	TRBD1	TRBV7-9	.	TGTGCCAGCAGCGGGACAGGGGGCCTCTATGAGCAGTACTTC	CASSGTGGLYEQYF
TRBJ1-1	TRBD1	TRBV5-1	.	TGCGCCAGCAGCTCGCAGGGGAGGGGGCTTCGTAAGAACACTGAAGCTTTCTTT	CASSSQGRGLRKNTEAFF
TRBJ2-7	.	TRBV25-1	once	TGTGCCAGCAGTGAATGGGCCGCAAATAGCTCCGAGCAGTACTTC	CASSEWAANSSEQYF
TRBJ2-1	TRBD1	TRBV9	.	TGTGCCAGCAGCCTCTCCGCAAGAGGGGGCAGGAATGAGCAGTTCTTC	CASSLSARGGRNEQFF
TRBJ2-1	.	TRBV4-1	few	TGCGCCAGCAGGGGACTGAGGAATGAGCAGTTCTTC	CASRGLRNEQFF
TRBJ2-3	.	TRBV4-1	.	TGCGCCAGCAGCCAAACACCGACTCACTATACGCAGTATTTT	CASSQTPTHYTQYF
TRBJ2-7	TRBD1	TRBV13	.	TGTGCCAGCAGCTTAGTAGACAGGGGGTACGAGCAGTACTTC	CASSLVDRGYEQYF
TRBJ2-5	.	TRBV20-1	.	TGCAGTGCTAGTGTAGTTTTGAGCTACGACGGAGAGACCCAGTACTTC	CSASVVLSYDGETQYF